The rows below give T cell receptor beta chains drawn from one sample of a study of T cells in Graves' hyperthyroidism and ophthalmopathy. TCRdb re-called the multiplex PCR reads through MiXCR, storing one row per CDR3 protein. The sample contains more than 500,000 distinct CDR3 sequences, less than 15% of which appear only once. The specimen was blood. Receptor source: a woman aged 40 to 50 with Graves' hyperthyroidism. Both conserved end residues are part of each CDR3. Fields, in order: CDR3 DNA, CDR3 protein, CDR3 length, D gene, J gene, clone size, V gene. The D gene is left open where the match is weak. The listing skips clone size in some rows; elsewhere it reads once, few, many or a size class.

TGTGCCAGCCGACTTGGAGGTTTTTCGGTAGCTAATGAAAAACTGTTTTTT | CASRLGGFSVANEKLFF | 17 | . | TRBJ1-4 | . | TRBV6-2/TRBV6-3
TGTGCCAGTAGTTTTGGACAGGGTATGACCTTC | CASSFGQGMTF | 11 | TRBD1 | TRBJ1-2 | . | TRBV19
TGTGCCAGCAGTGATCTGGGACTAGCTAGTAATGAGCAGTTCTTC | CASSDLGLASNEQFF | 15 | TRBD2 | TRBJ2-1 | . | TRBV6-1
TGTGCCAGCATGACACCGGGACAGGGCGCCCCCGAGCAGTACTTC | CASMTPGQGAPEQYF | 15 | TRBD1 | TRBJ2-7 | . | TRBV2
TGCAGTGCTAGAGTTCAACGTACCTACGAGCAGTACTTC | CSARVQRTYEQYF | 13 | . | TRBJ2-7 | many | TRBV20-1
TGTGCCAGCAGTTCCCCCGGGACTAGCGGGAGCTACGAGCAGTACTTC | CASSSPGTSGSYEQYF | 16 | TRBD2 | TRBJ2-7 | many | TRBV6-1
TGCGCCAGCGGTCAGGGGACTGCGACAGATACGCAGTATTTT | CASGQGTATDTQYF | 14 | . | TRBJ2-3 | many | TRBV5-1
TGTGCCAGCAGCCGTTCGGGACAGGGGAGCCCCAAAAACATTCAGTACTTC | CASSRSGQGSPKNIQYF | 17 | TRBD1 | TRBJ2-4 | many | TRBV7-2
TGCGCCAGCAGCTTCCAAGGGGCTTCAATCTACGAGCAGTACTTC | CASSFQGASIYEQYF | 15 | . | TRBJ2-7 | many | TRBV5-1
TGTGCCAGCAGCCCGGCCGGGACTAGCGGGAGTTATACGCAGTATTTT | CASSPAGTSGSYTQYF | 16 | TRBD2 | TRBJ2-3 | . | TRBV3-1
TGTGCCAGCAGCACCTCAAAAACAGGGGGCATAGGAGAAAAACTGTTTTTT | CASSTSKTGGIGEKLFF | 17 | TRBD1 | TRBJ1-4 | many | TRBV7-9
TGCGCCAGCAGCCTAACAGGGAAAGCTAACTATGGCTACACCTTC | CASSLTGKANYGYTF | 15 | . | TRBJ1-2 | many | TRBV5-1
TGTGCCAGCAGTGACTCGAGGTCGCCAAGCACAGATACGCAGTATTTT | CASSDSRSPSTDTQYF | 16 | . | TRBJ2-3 | . | TRBV6-4
TGTGCCGTACCCTGGGACAGGAACACCGGGGAGCTGTTTTTT | CAVPWDRNTGELFF | 14 | TRBD1 | TRBJ2-2 | few | TRBV6-1
TGCAGTGCCGGGCCTAGAGTCGATGAGCAGTTCTTC | CSAGPRVDEQFF | 12 | . | TRBJ2-1 | . | TRBV20-1
TGTGCCAGCGGGGGGACTAGCGGGAGCAAAGAGACCCAGTACTTC | CASGGTSGSKETQYF | 15 | TRBD2 | TRBJ2-5 | many | TRBV28
TGTGCCAGTAGTATCAGCGGAGCCTACGAGCAGTACTTC | CASSISGAYEQYF | 13 | . | TRBJ2-7 | many | TRBV19
TGTGCCAGTAGGGCCCTCACCTCGCCTGCTTTGAACACTGAAGCTTTCTTT | CASRALTSPALNTEAFF | 17 | . | TRBJ1-1 | . | TRBV19
TGTGCCAGCAAACGTGGGAGAGACGAGACCCAGTACTTC | CASKRGRDETQYF | 13 | . | TRBJ2-5 | many | TRBV6-1
TGTGCCAGCAGTTTCCTTCTCACAGATACGCAGTATTTT | CASSFLLTDTQYF | 13 | . | TRBJ2-3 | many | TRBV28
TGTGCCAGCAGCAGAGGAAACTACAATGAGCAGTTCTTC | CASSRGNYNEQFF | 13 | . | TRBJ2-1 | many | TRBV28
TGTGCCAGCAGCGCGTGGACAGGCCCCTACGAGCAGTACTTC | CASSAWTGPYEQYF | 14 | TRBD1 | TRBJ2-7 | . | TRBV5-5
TGTGCCAGCAGCGCAACGGCCGAGCAGTACTTC | CASSATAEQYF | 11 | . | TRBJ2-7 | . | TRBV7-2
TGCAGTGCTCCCGGGACTAGCGGAAAATTAGGGGGCACAGATACGCAGTATTTT | CSAPGTSGKLGGTDTQYF | 18 | TRBD2 | TRBJ2-3 | many | TRBV20-1
TGTGCCAGCTCAGCACTAGCGGACCCCACAGATACGCAGTATTTT | CASSALADPTDTQYF | 15 | TRBD2 | TRBJ2-3 | many | TRBV18
TGTGCCAGCAGCCCGACGACCCCCGGGGAGCTGTTTTTT | CASSPTTPGELFF | 13 | . | TRBJ2-2 | . | TRBV14
TGTGCCAGCAGCTGGGGGGTCACGGGCTATGAAAAACTGTTTTTT | CASSWGVTGYEKLFF | 15 | . | TRBJ1-4 | few | TRBV12-3/TRBV12-4
TGTGCCAGTAGGGCAGGGGCCGTCTCTGGGGCCAACGTCCTGACTTTC | CASRAGAVSGANVLTF | 16 | . | TRBJ2-6 | few | TRBV19
TGTGCCAGCAGCGTTCAGGGGGGGTCGAACACCGGGGAGCTGTTTTTT | CASSVQGGSNTGELFF | 16 | . | TRBJ2-2 | . | TRBV9
TGTGCCAGCAGCCCGGGGACGTCTGAAGCTTTCTTT | CASSPGTSEAFF | 12 | . | TRBJ1-1 | . | TRBV3-1
TGCAGTGCTAGAGCTTTGACTAGCGCCGGCGAGCAGTACTTC | CSARALTSAGEQYF | 14 | TRBD2 | TRBJ2-7 | many | TRBV20-1
TGCGCCAGCAGCTTGGGTCAGTTGACCCACGAGCAGTACTTC | CASSLGQLTHEQYF | 14 | . | TRBJ2-7 | many | TRBV5-1
TGCAGTGCTCCCCCCAGCGGGAAAGAGACCCAGTACTTC | CSAPPSGKETQYF | 13 | TRBD2 | TRBJ2-5 | many | TRBV20-1
TGTGCCAGCAGCCAAGATTGGGCTAGCAATCAGCCCCAGCATTTT | CASSQDWASNQPQHF | 15 | . | TRBJ1-5 | many | TRBV4-2
TGTGCCAGCAGTTCCTCCTTTGGGGTTCGGGACACTGAAGCTTTCTTT | CASSSSFGVRDTEAFF | 16 | . | TRBJ1-1 | many | TRBV12-3/TRBV12-4
TGTGCCACCAGCCCTTCCTCCCCGGCTTCTGGGCAGCCCCAGCATTTT | CATSPSSPASGQPQHF | 16 | . | TRBJ1-5 | few | TRBV15
TGTGCCAGCAGCTGGACAGGGAGTGGCACTGAAGCTTTCTTT | CASSWTGSGTEAFF | 14 | TRBD1 | TRBJ1-1 | many | TRBV7-9
TGTGCCAGCAGGGAATGGGGTTTTTCGAGCGGAGAGAACACCGGGGAGCTGTTTTTT | CASREWGFSSGENTGELFF | 19 | . | TRBJ2-2 | many | TRBV6-1
TGCGCCAGCAGGCCCCAGTGGATCACAGATACGCAGTATTTT | CASRPQWITDTQYF | 14 | . | TRBJ2-3 | . | TRBV5-1